This T cell receptor beta chain was obtained from a study of shared clonotypes between healthy human individuals. All of the donors resided in Nashville, Tennessee, and each was a Caucasian adult. Study outcomes and limitations: The sharing of about 5% of naive CD4 clonotypes was seen across a handful of donors.

This CDR3 is built from 19 residues. The germline gives CDR1 WNHNN, CDR2 SYGVQD (reference sequence). The trim removed 0 bases at V and 6 bases at J, leaving 16 bases unmatched. As regards this clone: Antigen unknown.

Replicate sorted-subset PCRs were loaded with roughly 190 ng DNA, 25,000 to 30,000 T cell genomes. Sequencing used immunoSEQ multiplex PCR; TCRdb keeps in-frame clones, though not all of them. The sample has a few million clones, over 85% seen once; the top ten hold 0.35% to 0.45%. The rearrangement uses TRBV10-1 and TRBJ1-5; TRBD1 agrees at 8 bases. Sequencing was done on a sample of naive CD4+ T cells from PBMCs. Specified subset: CD45RA+ positively selected. The receptor was derived from a man in his late teens or twenties in good health. Some clones in this sample may be carry-over from other donors' samples. The CDR3 region is CASSESRDRPHLRRQPQHF. The CDR3 DNA follows: TGCGCCAGCAGTGAGTCCCGGGACAGGCCCCATCTGAGGCGTCAGCCCCAGCATTTT.